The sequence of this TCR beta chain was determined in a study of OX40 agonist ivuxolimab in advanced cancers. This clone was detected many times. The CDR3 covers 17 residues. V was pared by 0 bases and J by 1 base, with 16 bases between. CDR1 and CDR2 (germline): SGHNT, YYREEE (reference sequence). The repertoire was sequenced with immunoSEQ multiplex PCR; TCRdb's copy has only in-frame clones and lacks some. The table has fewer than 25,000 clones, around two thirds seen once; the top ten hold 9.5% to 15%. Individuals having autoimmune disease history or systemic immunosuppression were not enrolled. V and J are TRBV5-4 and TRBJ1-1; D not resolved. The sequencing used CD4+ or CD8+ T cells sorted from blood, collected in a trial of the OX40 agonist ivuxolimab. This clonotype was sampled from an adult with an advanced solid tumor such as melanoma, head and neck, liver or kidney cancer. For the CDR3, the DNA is TGTGCCAGCAGCTTGGACCCCCGACTAAATGGGAACACTGAAGCTTTCTTT. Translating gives CASSLDPRLNGNTEAFF.